Presented here are 8 T cell receptor beta chains from one specimen sequenced in a study of Graves' ophthalmopathy and Graves' hyperthyroidism. Amplifying from RNA transcripts, the study obtained TCR beta CDR3 regions. Scientists carried out first-round RT-PCR using HTBI primers and then a second-round multiplex PCR. TCRdb re-called the multiplex PCR reads through MiXCR, storing one row per CDR3 protein. This sample has around 1.1 million distinct CDR3 sequences, with 35% to 40% found just once. The source material was peripheral blood or thyroid tissue (not recorded which). Receptors originate from an adult man with Graves' hyperthyroidism.

The chain is built from TRBV12-3 or TRBV12-4 and TRBJ2-7; D unclear. The CDR3 runs to 13 residues. V was clipped by 5 bases and J by 6 bases, with 14 bases between them. CDR3 coding DNA: TGTGCCAGCAGTCGAATATATACGGTCGAGCAGTACTTC. Amino acids: CASSRIYTVEQYF.

The sample holds a few counts of this clonotype. This sequence joins TRBV10-2 and TRBJ2-7; a possible D gene is TRBD2 (6 bases). V was cut by 5 bases and J by 0 bases, with 17 bases left in between. The CDR3 length is 16 residues. Germline V gene lookup returns CDR1 WSHSY and CDR2 SAAADI. This CDR3 reads CASSLGGARSSYEQYF. The DNA of the CDR3 is TGCGCCAGCAGTTTAGGAGGGGCGCGGAGCTCCTACGAGCAGTACTTC.

V and J are TRBV27 and TRBJ2-2; unclear D gene. The CDR3 length is 12 residues. Trimming stripped 5 bases from V and 6 bases from J, with 7 bases between. CDR1 is MNHEY and CDR2 is SMNVEV in the germline V gene (reference sequence). CDR3 residues: CASSPFAGELFF. The DNA of the CDR3 is TGTGCCAGCAGTCCCTTCGCCGGGGAGCTGTTTTTT.

The chain uses TRBV7-2 and TRBJ1-6; D perhaps matches TRBD1 (6 bases). This CDR3 region has 15 residues. Trimming left V 8 bases short and J 6 bases short, with 17 bases between. CDR1 and CDR2 from the germline V gene are SGHTA and FQGNSA. CDR3 nucleotides: TGTGCCAGCTCTCCTACAGGGACAAGTAATTCACCCCTCCACTTT. Amino acid sequence: CASSPTGTSNSPLHF.

The chain combines TRBV7-2 with TRBJ2-5, with unresolved D. Germline V gene sequence: CDR1 SGHTA, CDR2 FQGNSA. Trimming removed 7 bases from V and 8 bases from J, with 5 bases in between. This CDR3 spans 9 amino acids. This CDR3 reads CASIDTQYF. The CDR3 region has the DNA TGTGCCAGCATCGATACCCAGTACTTC.

In its sample, this clonotype was seen many times. The chain combines TRBV7-8 with TRBJ1-1; the D gene is possibly TRBD1 (6 bases). Germline V gene data show CDR1 as SGHVS and CDR2 as FQNEAQ. The CDR3 is made up of 16 amino acids. Trimming shortened V by 6 bases and J by 1 base, and 18 bases separated the two germline ends. The CDR3 DNA reads TGTGCCAGCAGTAATAGACAGGCACCCCCGAACACTGAAGCTTTCTTT. It is translated as CASSNRQAPPNTEAFF.

This clonotype has just a few counts. V is TRBV15 and J is TRBJ2-5, with 8 bases matching TRBD1. The CDR3 runs to 14 residues. Germline CDR1 LNHNV, CDR2 YYDKDF (reference sequence). V shed 1 base, J shed 3 bases, and the junction held 1 base outside the gene matches. The CDR3: CATSRVTGEETQYF. CDR3 sequence (DNA): TGTGCCACCAGCAGAGTGACAGGGGAAGAGACCCAGTACTTC.

The sample holds many counts of this clonotype. This chain joins TRBV25-1 and TRBJ1-4; the D gene is possibly TRBD1 (6 bases). Between the trimmed V and J ends, which lost 1 base and 5 bases, there was a span of 11 bases. Germline CDR1 reads MGHDK; CDR2 reads SYGVNS. This CDR3 spans 15 amino acids. The CDR3 DNA reads as TGTGCCAGCAGTGAATGGACAGCAAAGAATGAAAAACTGTTTTTT. Translated, it gives CASSEWTAKNEKLFF.